This T cell receptor (beta chain) comes out of a study of technical replicates of blood from several donors. CDR1 is SNHLY and CDR2 is FYNNEI in the germline V gene. The CDR3 sequence is 13 residues long. V lost 3 bases, J lost 4 bases, and 9 bases lay in between. The method was immunoSEQ multiplex PCR; TCRdb's version includes in-frame clones alone and lacks a portion of them. Altogether approximately 82,000 clones are present, 80% to 95% being singletons, with the ten largest covering roughly 0.27%. This clone was found a few times. The TCR sequence derives from a human donor in good health. Sequenced material: T cells isolated from PBMCs. J is TRBJ1-2 and V is TRBV2; D not certain. The CDR3 sequence is CASSDEAVYGYTF. The CDR3, as DNA: TGTGCCAGCAGTGATGAGGCCGTCTATGGCTACACCTTC.